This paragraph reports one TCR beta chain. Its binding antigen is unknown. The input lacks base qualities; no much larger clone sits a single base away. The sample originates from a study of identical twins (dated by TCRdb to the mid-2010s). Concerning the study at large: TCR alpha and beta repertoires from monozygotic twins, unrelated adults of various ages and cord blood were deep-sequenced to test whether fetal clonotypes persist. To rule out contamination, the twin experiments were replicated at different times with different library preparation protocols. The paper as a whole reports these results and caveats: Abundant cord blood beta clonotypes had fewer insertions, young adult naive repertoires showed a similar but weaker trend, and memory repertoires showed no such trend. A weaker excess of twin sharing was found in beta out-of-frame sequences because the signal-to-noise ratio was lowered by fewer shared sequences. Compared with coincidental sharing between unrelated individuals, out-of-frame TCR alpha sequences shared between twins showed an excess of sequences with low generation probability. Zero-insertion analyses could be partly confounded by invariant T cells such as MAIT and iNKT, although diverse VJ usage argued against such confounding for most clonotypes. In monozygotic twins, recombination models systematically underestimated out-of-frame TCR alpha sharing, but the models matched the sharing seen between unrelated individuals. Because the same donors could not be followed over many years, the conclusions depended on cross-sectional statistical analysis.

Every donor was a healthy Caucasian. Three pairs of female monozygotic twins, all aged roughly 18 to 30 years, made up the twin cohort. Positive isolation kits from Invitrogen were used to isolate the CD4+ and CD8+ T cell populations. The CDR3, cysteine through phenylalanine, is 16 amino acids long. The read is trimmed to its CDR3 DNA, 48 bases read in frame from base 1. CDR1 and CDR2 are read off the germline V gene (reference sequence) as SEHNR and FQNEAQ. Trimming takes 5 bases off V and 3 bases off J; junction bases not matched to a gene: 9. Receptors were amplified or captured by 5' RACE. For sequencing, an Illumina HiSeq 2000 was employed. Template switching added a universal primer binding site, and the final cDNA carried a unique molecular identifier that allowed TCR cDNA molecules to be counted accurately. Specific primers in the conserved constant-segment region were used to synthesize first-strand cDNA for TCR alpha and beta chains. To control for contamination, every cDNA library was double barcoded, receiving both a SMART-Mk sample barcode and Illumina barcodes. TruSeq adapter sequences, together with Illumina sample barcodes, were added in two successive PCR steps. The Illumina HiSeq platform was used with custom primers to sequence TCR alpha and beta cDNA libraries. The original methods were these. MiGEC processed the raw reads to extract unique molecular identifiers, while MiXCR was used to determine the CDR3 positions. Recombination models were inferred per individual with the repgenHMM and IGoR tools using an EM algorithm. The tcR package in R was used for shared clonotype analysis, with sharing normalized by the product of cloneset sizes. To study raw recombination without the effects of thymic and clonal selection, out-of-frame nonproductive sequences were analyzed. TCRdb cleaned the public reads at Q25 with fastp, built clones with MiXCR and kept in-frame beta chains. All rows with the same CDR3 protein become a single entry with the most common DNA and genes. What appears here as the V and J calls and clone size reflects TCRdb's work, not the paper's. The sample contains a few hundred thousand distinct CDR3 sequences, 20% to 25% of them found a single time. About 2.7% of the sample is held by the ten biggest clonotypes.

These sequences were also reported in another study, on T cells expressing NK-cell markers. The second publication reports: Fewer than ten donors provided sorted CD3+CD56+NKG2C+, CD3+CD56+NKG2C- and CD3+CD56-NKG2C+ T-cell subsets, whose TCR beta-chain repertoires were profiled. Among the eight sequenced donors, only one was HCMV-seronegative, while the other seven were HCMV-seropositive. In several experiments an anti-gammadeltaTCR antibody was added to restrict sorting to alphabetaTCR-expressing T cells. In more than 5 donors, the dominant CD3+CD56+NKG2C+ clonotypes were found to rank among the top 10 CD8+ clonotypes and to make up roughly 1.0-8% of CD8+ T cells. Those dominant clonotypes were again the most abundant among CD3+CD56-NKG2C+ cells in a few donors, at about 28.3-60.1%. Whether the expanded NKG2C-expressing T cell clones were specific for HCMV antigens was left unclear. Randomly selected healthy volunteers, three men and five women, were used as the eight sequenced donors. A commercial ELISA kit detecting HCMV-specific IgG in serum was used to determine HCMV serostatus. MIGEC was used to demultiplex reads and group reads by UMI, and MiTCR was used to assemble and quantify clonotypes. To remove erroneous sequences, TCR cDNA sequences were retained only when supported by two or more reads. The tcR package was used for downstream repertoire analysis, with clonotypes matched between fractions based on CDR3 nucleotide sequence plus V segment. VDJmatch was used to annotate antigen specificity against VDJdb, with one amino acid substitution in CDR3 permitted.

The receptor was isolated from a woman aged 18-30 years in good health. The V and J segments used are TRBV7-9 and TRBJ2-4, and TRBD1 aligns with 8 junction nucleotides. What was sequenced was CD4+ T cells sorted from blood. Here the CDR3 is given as CASSLWAGGSKNIQYF. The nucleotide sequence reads TGTGCCAGCAGCCTGTGGGCAGGGGGCAGCAAAAACATTCAGTACTTC.